These 20 T cell receptor beta chains were sequenced from one sample in a study of blood T cell repertoires in COVID-19. Measured with immunoSEQ multiplex PCR; TCRdb has only the in-frame clones, and not every one. The table includes about 160,000 clones, over 70% detected once. Sample: peripheral blood. The receptors were sampled from a man between 65 and 85 years old with acute or convalescent COVID-19.

The CDR3 spells CASSRDRVSYEQYF. In DNA, the CDR3 is TGTGCCAGCAGTAGGGACAGGGTGTCCTACGAGCAGTACTTC. The rearrangement uses TRBV28 and TRBJ2-7, with 9 bases identical to TRBD1. This CDR3 is built from 14 residues. The J segment lost 1 base and the V segment lost 5 bases, leaving 3 bases of the junction unmatched. In germline, CDR1 is MDHEN, CDR2 SYDVKM.

The rearrangement uses TRBV7-9 and TRBJ2-1, with TRBD1 matching 7 bases. Germline trimming cut 5 bases from V and 3 bases from J; bases unmatched to any gene: 10. Germline CDR1 SEHNR, CDR2 FQNEAQ (reference sequence). The CDR3 runs 16 residues. The CDR3 loop reads CASSIPETGLYNEQFF. CDR3 coding DNA: TGTGCCAGCAGCATTCCCGAGACAGGGCTCTACAATGAGCAGTTCTTC.

V gene TRBV6-5 combines with J gene TRBJ2-1; 15 nucleotides match TRBD2. The germline V gene encodes CDR1 MNHEY and CDR2 SVGAGI. The CDR3 has 16 residues. V shed 2 bases and J 9 bases; nucleotides not matched to a gene: 5. The DNA for the CDR3 is TGTGCCAGCAGTTACGGGACTAGCGGGGGGCCTAGTGAGCAGTTCTTC. It yields the protein CASSYGTSGGPSEQFF.

The V gene is TRBV7-3, the J gene TRBJ1-1; D gene ambiguous. The germline CDR1 and CDR2 sequences are SGHTA and FQGTGA. V lost 1 base and J lost 7, with 10 bases in between. This CDR3 is built from 13 residues. The CDR3 here is CASSLMEGGEAFF. CDR3 sequence (DNA): TGTGCCAGCAGCTTAATGGAGGGAGGTGAAGCTTTCTTT.

V is TRBV19 and J is TRBJ2-7, with a tentative D call TRBD2 (6 bases). From germline, CDR1 is LNHDA and CDR2 SQIVND (reference sequence). Trimming pared 5 bases from V and 4 bases from J, leaving 12 bases between. The CDR3 spans 13 residues. CDR3: CASSAGWNYEQYF. CDR3 coding DNA: TGTGCCAGTAGTGCGGGGTGGAATTACGAGCAGTACTTC.

V and J are TRBV7-2 and TRBJ1-1; D gene uncertain. Trimming removed 5 bases from V and 1 base from J, with 11 bases in between. Germline V CDR1 and CDR2: SGHTA, FQGNSA. The CDR3 is 14 residues long. In DNA, the CDR3 is TGTGCCAGCAGCGTGGCGGTTGCGAACACTGAAGCTTTCTTT. This sequence encodes CASSVAVANTEAFF. The full variable domain, its missing parts supplied by reference TRBV7-2 and TRBJ1-1, is GAGVSQSPSNKVTEKGKDVELRCDPISGHTALYWYRQSLGQGLEFLIYFQGNSAPDKSGLPSDRFSAERTGGSVSTLTIQRTQQEDSAVYLCASSVAVANTEAFFGQGTRLTVV.

This chain connects TRBV29-1 to TRBJ1-2, with D hard to call. V was cut by 6 bases and J by 7 bases, with 18 bases left in between. CDR1 SQVTM and CDR2 ANQGSEA come from the germline V gene. The CDR3 is 13 residues long. As DNA, the CDR3 is TGCAGCGTGAAAATTTCGTCGGACTCTGGCTACACCTTC. Translation: CSVKISSDSGYTF.

The rearrangement links TRBV5-1 to TRBJ1-2; 7 bases align to TRBD1. This CDR3 comprises 15 residues. Germline loops: CDR1 SGHRS, CDR2 YFSETQ. Trimming cost V 5 bases and J 2 bases; bases outside gene matches: 9. The CDR3: CASRVVDRENYGYTF. The CDR3 DNA reads as TGCGCCAGCAGGGTAGTAGACAGGGAGAACTATGGCTACACCTTC.

As regards this clone: Other nucleotide sequences in the sample specify the same CDR3. The DNA for the CDR3 is TGTGCCAGCAGGACTAGCGGGGGACCGGATACGCAGTATTTT. As protein: CASRTSGGPDTQYF. This sequence joins TRBV5-4 and TRBJ2-3; 12 bases fit TRBD2. Germline-derived CDR1 and CDR2 are SGHNT and YYREEE (reference sequence). With V trimmed by 5 bases and J by 6 bases, 4 bases remained unmatched. The CDR3 consists of 14 residues.

V is TRBV3-1 (or the pseudogene TRBV3-2) and J is TRBJ1-1, with D maybe TRBD1 (6 bases). Germline V gene lookup returns CDR1 LGHDT and CDR2 YNNKEL (reference sequence). V was clipped by 0 bases and J by 5 bases, with 13 bases between them. This CDR3 region has 15 residues. The CDR3 nucleotides are TGTGCCAGCAGCCAAGAACCACAGGGTTTGACTGAAGCTTTCTTT. This translates into CASSQEPQGLTEAFF.

The gene calls are TRBV9 and TRBJ2-2, with 9 nucleotides matching TRBD2. CDR1 and CDR2 (germline): SGDLS, YYNGEE. Germline trimming cut 1 base from V and 5 bases from J; bases unmatched to any gene: 6. The CDR3 is made up of 16 amino acids. The CDR3 nucleotides read TGTGCCAGCAGCGTACTGCAAGCGGGGGGAACCGGGGAGCTGTTTTTT. This gives the protein CASSVLQAGGTGELFF.

The genes are TRBV28 and TRBJ1-4, with TRBD1 identical over 8 bases. Germline V CDR1 and CDR2: MDHEN, SYDVKM. J lost 7 bases, V lost 10 bases, and 8 bases had no gene match. CDR3 size: 13 residues. CDR3 in amino acids: CATRGQGPEKLFF. The CDR3 DNA reads TGTGCCACCCGAGGACAGGGCCCTGAAAAACTGTTTTTT. Full variable domain (outside the CDR3, taken from reference TRBV28 and TRBJ1-4): DVKVTQSSRYLVKRTGEKVFLECVQDMDHENMFWYRQDPGLGLRLIYFSYDVKMKEKGDIPEGYSVSREKKERFSLILESASTNQTSMYLCATRGQGPEKLFFGSGTQLSVL.

V gene TRBV29-1 combines with J gene TRBJ2-1; 8 positions match TRBD2. V trimming: 5 bases; J trimming: 1 base; junction bases outside the gene matches: 4. Germline CDR1 reads SQVTM; CDR2 reads ANQGSEA. CDR3 length equals 14 residues. DNA of the CDR3: TGCAGCGTTCGGCGGGGGGAGTCCTACAATGAGCAGTTCTTC. Translated, it gives CSVRRGESYNEQFF.

The J gene is TRBJ2-7, the V gene TRBV7-9, with 8 bases fitting TRBD1. Germline-derived CDR1 and CDR2 are SEHNR and FQNEAQ (reference sequence). The V and J ends lost 5 bases and 5 bases, in that order; junction bases with no gene match: 8. This CDR3 spans 14 amino acids. The CDR3 DNA sequence: TGTGCCAGCAGCCCCGACAGGGGTTTTAACGAGCAGTACTTC. Translation gives CASSPDRGFNEQYF.

The chain couples TRBV24-1 to TRBJ2-3; 7 nucleotides match TRBD1. Germline CDR1 reads KGHDR; CDR2 reads SFDVKD. The CDR3 runs to 14 residues. Unmatched junction bases numbered 3, after V lost 3 bases and J lost 4 bases. DNA of the CDR3: TGTGCCACCAGTGATCCTCAGGGGGCAGATACGCAGTATTTT. Protein: CATSDPQGADTQYF.

There are a few counts of this clone. The J gene is TRBJ2-1, the V gene TRBV9; weak D call: TRBD1 (6 bases). The CDR3 has 15 amino acids. Germline V lookup: CDR1 SGDLS, CDR2 YYNGEE. V shed 0 bases and J shed 4 bases, with 11 bases lying between them. The CDR3 sequence is CASSVGDTIYNEQFF. The CDR3, as DNA: TGTGCCAGCAGCGTAGGGGACACAATATACAATGAGCAGTTCTTC.

The V gene is TRBV2, the J gene TRBJ1-4; 9 positions agree with TRBD1. Germline CDR1 is SNHLY and CDR2 is FYNNEI. V lost 6 bases, J lost 7 bases, and 6 bases stayed unmatched. The CDR3 is made up of 14 amino acids. The CDR3, as DNA: TGTGCCAGCAGGGAACAGGGGGCCGGTGAAAAACTGTTTTTT. Amino acids: CASREQGAGEKLFF. The whole variable domain, remainder taken from reference TRBV2 and TRBJ1-4, is EPEVTQTPSHQVTQMGQEVILRCVPISNHLYFYWYRQILGQKVEFLVSFYNNEISEKSEIFDDQFSVERPDGSNFTLKIRSTKLEDSAMYFCASREQGAGEKLFFGSGTQLSVL.

V gene TRBV5-1 combines with J gene TRBJ2-5, with D tentatively TRBD2 (7 bases). Germline V gene lookup returns CDR1 SGHRS and CDR2 YFSETQ. The CDR3 is 16 amino acids. V was shortened by 0 bases and J by 4 bases, with 16 bases between the two germline ends. CDR3 DNA sequence: TGCGCCAGCAGCTTGGTGTCTAGGGGGGGAACAGAGACCCAGTACTTC. This translates into CASSLVSRGGTETQYF.

V usage is TRBV7-8 and J usage is TRBJ1-4; a possible D gene is TRBD1 (5 bases). Trimming stripped 2 bases from V and 0 bases from J, with 16 bases between. The germline V gene has CDR1 SGHVS and CDR2 FQNEAQ. The CDR3 length is 18 residues. CDR3 sequence: CASSLRMATAATNEKLFF. CDR3 nucleotides: TGTGCCAGCAGCTTAAGGATGGCGACAGCTGCAACTAATGAAAAACTGTTTTTT. Supplemented by reference TRBV7-8 and TRBJ1-4, the full variable domain reads GAGVSQSPRYKVAKRGQDVALRCDPISGHVSLFWYQQALGQGPEFLTYFQNEAQLDKSGLPSDRFFAERPEGSVSTLKIQRTQQEDSAVYLCASSLRMATAATNEKLFFGSGTQLSVL.

The J gene is TRBJ1-2, the V gene TRBV29-1; D gene unclear. V was clipped by 0 bases and J by 4 bases, with 9 bases between them. CDR3 length: 13 amino acids. Germline CDR1 is SQVTM and CDR2 is ANQGSEA. The CDR3 bases are TGCAGCGTTGAAGATCGGGGATCCTATGGCTACACCTTC. Amino acids: CSVEDRGSYGYTF.